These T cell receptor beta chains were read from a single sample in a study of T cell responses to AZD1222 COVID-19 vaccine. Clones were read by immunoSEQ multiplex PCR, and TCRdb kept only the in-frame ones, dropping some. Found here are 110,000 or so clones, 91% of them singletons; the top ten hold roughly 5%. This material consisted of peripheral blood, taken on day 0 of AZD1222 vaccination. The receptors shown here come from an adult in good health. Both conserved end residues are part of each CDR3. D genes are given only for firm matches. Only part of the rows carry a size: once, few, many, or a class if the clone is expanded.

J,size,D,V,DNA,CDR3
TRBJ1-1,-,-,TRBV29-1,TGCAGCGTTGTGAGGCCGAACACTGAAGCTTTCTTT,CSVVRPNTEAFF
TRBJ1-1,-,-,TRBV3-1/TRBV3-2,TGTGCCAGCAGCCGGCAGGGTCGAACTGAAGCTTTCTTT,CASSRQGRTEAFF
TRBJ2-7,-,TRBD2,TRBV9,TGTGCCAGCAGCGTCGGGGGGTCCGGAGAGTACGAGCAGTACTTC,CASSVGGSGEYEQYF
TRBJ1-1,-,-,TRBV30,TGTGCCTGGAGTGTAGCCAGCCGGGGGGCTTTCTTT,CAWSVASRGAFF
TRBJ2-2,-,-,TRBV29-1,TGCAGTTCAAGAGCAGGGGTTAACACCGGGGAGCTGTTTTTT,CSSRAGVNTGELFF
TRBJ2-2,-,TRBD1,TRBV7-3,TGTGCCAGCAGCTTCGAGGGGGCGGGCGGGGAGCTGTTTTTT,CASSFEGAGGELFF
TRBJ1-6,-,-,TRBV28,TGTGCCAGCAGTCCCCCCAGGGGCACTAATTCACCCCTCCACTTT,CASSPPRGTNSPLHF
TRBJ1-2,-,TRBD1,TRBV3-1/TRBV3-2,TGTGCCAGCAGCCACCCCGGGACAGGGGCTAACTATGGCTACACCTTC,CASSHPGTGANYGYTF
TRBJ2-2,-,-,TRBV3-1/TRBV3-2,TGTGCCAGCAGACTAAAGGGACACGCGAACACCGGGGAGCTGTTTTTT,CASRLKGHANTGELFF
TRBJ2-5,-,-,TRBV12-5,TGTGCTAGTGGCCCGATACAAGAGACCCAGTACTTC,CASGPIQETQYF
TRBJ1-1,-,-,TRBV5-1,TGCGCCAGCAGCTTGGATCCAAACACTGAAGCTTTCTTT,CASSLDPNTEAFF
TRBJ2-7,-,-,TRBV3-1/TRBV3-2,TGTGCCAGCAGCCAAGATCCCTTTACGGGCTACTACGAGCAGTACTTC,CASSQDPFTGYYEQYF
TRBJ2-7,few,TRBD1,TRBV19,TGTGCCAGTAGTATGGGGCAGGGGGACTACGAGCAGTACTTC,CASSMGQGDYEQYF
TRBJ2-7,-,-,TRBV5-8,TGTGCCAGCAGCTTTACAGGGAAGGGCGAGCAGTACTTC,CASSFTGKGEQYF
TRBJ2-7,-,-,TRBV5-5,TGTGCCAGCAGCTGGACCGACACCTACGAGCAGTACTTC,CASSWTDTYEQYF
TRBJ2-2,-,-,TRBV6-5,TGTGCCAGCAGTCCTCAATGGGGGGAGCTGTTTTTT,CASSPQWGELFF
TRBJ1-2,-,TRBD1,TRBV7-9,TGTGCCAGCGGAACGACAGGGGGTGGCTACACCTTC,CASGTTGGGYTF
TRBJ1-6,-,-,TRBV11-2,TGTGCCAGCAGCTTAACCCAGGGTAGTTCACCCCTCCACTTT,CASSLTQGSSPLHF
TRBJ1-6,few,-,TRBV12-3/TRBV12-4,TGTGCCAGCAGTTTAGAGGATAATTCACCCCTCCACTTT,CASSLEDNSPLHF
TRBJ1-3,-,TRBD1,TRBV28,TGTGCCAGCAGTTTCGGGACAGTAGGAAACACCATATATTTT,CASSFGTVGNTIYF
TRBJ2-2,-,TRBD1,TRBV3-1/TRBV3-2,TGTGCCAGCAGGTACAGGGGCACCGGGGAGCTGTTTTTT,CASRYRGTGELFF
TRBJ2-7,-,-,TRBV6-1,TGTGCCAGCAGTGAAGCAGGAGGCGTTTACGAGCAGTACTTC,CASSEAGGVYEQYF
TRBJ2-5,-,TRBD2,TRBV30,TGTGCCTGGAGTTTTATTCGGACTAGCGGGGGGGGTGAGACCCAGTACTTC,CAWSFIRTSGGGETQYF
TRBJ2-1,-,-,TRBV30,TGCGCCTGGAAACCCCTTCTGGGCGGCGATGAGCAGTTCTTC,CAWKPLLGGDEQFF
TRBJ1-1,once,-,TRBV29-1,TGCAGCGTCCCATCGGGCACTGAAGCTTTCTTT,CSVPSGTEAFF
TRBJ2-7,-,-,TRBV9,TGTGCCAGCAGCTCCAAGGATCTCTCCTACGAGCAGTACTTC,CASSSKDLSYEQYF
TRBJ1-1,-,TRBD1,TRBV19,TGTGCCAGTAGTACCTACCCGGGACAGGTTCCTACCGGAGCTTTCTTT,CASSTYPGQVPTGAFF
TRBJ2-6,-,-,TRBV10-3,TGTGCCATCAGTGGAGTCGGGGCAGGGGCCAACGTCCTGACTTTC,CAISGVGAGANVLTF
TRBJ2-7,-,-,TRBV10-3,TGTGCCATCAAGGCGGAATCCGAGCAGTACTTC,CAIKAESEQYF
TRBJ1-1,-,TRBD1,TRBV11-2,TGTGCCAGCAGCTTACCGACAGGGGCATCTGAAGCTTTCTTT,CASSLPTGASEAFF
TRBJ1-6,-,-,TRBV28,TGTGCCAGCAGTTTCTACGGTGCATTGTCACCCCTCCACTTT,CASSFYGALSPLHF